The sequence of this T cell receptor beta chain was determined in a study of technical replicates of blood from a few donors. Measured with immunoSEQ multiplex PCR; TCRdb has only the in-frame clones, and not every one. This table holds over 55,000 clones, approximately 86% found once. Trimming cost V 3 bases and J 8 bases, with 10 bases left between them. This CDR3 comprises 12 residues. Per the germline V gene, CDR1 is MNHNS and CDR2 is SASEGT. The rearrangement links TRBV6-1 to TRBJ1-2; perhaps TRBD1 as D (5 bases). Sequencing was performed on PBMCs. This TCR came from a human donor in good health. Some clones in this sample may be carry-over from other donors' samples. This CDR3 reads CASSDHRGGYTF. The CDR3 nucleotides read TGTGCCAGCAGTGATCATCGGGGGGGCTACACCTTC.